Listed here are 18 T cell receptor beta chains from one sample, sequenced in a study of identical twins (dated by TCRdb to between 2015 and 2016). Libraries were constructed by 5' RACE. TCRdb records Illumina HiSeq 2000 as the sequencer. Using fastp at Q25 and MiXCR, TCRdb reprocessed the public reads and kept productive beta chains. When rows share a CDR3 protein, they turn into one entry using the most common DNA and genes. The sample data list under 300,000 distinct CDR3 sequences, and around 8.3% of these were observed just once. In total, the top ten clones hold 2.5% to 3.5% of the sample. The sample also formed part of further work on yellow fever vaccine responses in identical twins.

Sequenced material: CD8+ T cells sorted from blood. All receptors come from a woman younger than 35 in good health.

This chain connects TRBV3-1 to TRBJ2-5; 8 nucleotides line up with TRBD2. Germline CDR1 LGHDT, CDR2 YNNKEL (reference sequence). The CDR3 covers 18 residues. Germline trimming cut 1 base from V and 1 base from J; bases unmatched to any gene: 11. CDR3 amino acids: CASSQGVWAGGRQETQYF. The CDR3 DNA reads as TGTGCCAGCAGCCAAGGGGTCTGGGCGGGGGGCCGCCAAGAGACCCAGTACTTC.

This clonotype was picked up many times. The V gene is TRBV29-1, the J gene TRBJ2-1; TRBD2 agrees at 9 bases. The germline gives CDR1 SQVTM, CDR2 ANQGSEA. CDR3 length: 15 residues. J was trimmed by 3 bases and V by 6 bases; bases with no gene match: 9. CDR3 sequence reads: CSVPTISGGYNEQFF. The DNA for the CDR3 is TGCAGCGTCCCAACAATTAGCGGGGGCTACAATGAGCAGTTCTTC.

The chain combines TRBV20-1 with TRBJ2-1; D gene ambiguous. The ends were cut back, 5 bases at V and 1 base at J, with 18 bases in the middle. This CDR3 has 16 amino acids. Per the germline V gene, CDR1 is DFQATT and CDR2 is SNEGSKA (reference sequence). The CDR3 spells CSAWAETGNSYNEQFF. The DNA of the CDR3 is TGCAGTGCTTGGGCGGAGACGGGTAATTCCTACAATGAGCAGTTCTTC.

This clonotype has a handful of counts. The chain has TRBV18 and TRBJ2-7; 7 bases map to TRBD2. The J segment lost 2 bases and the V segment lost 6 bases, leaving 7 bases of the junction unmatched. The CDR3 extends over 14 amino acids. Germline lookup yields CDR1 KGHSH and CDR2 LQKENI. DNA of the CDR3: TGTGCCAGCTCGCCTACTAGCGCACCCTACGAGCAGTACTTC. Its translation is CASSPTSAPYEQYF.

The chain is built from TRBV6-1 and TRBJ1-1; 8 bases align to TRBD1. Germline-derived CDR1 and CDR2 are MNHNS and SASEGT. The V gene end was trimmed by 6 bases and the J gene end by 4 bases; junction bases not matched to a gene: 4. CDR3 length: 13 amino acids. The CDR3 protein is CASSSGGPTEAFF. The DNA of the CDR3 is TGTGCCAGCAGCTCAGGGGGCCCCACTGAAGCTTTCTTT.

The chain carries TRBV2 and TRBJ2-3; D not resolved. The V end lost 9 bases, the J end lost 2 bases, and 15 bases lay between the germline ends. The CDR3 sequence is 14 residues long. The germline V gene has CDR1 SNHLY and CDR2 FYNNEI. CDR3 sequence: CARHGLATTDTQYF. The DNA for the CDR3 is TGTGCCAGGCACGGCCTCGCCACCACAGATACGCAGTATTTT. The entire variable domain, with the rest obtained from reference TRBV2 and TRBJ2-3, is as follows: EPEVTQTPSHQVTQMGQEVILRCVPISNHLYFYWYRQILGQKVEFLVSFYNNEISEKSEIFDDQFSVERPDGSNFTLKIRSTKLEDSAMYFCARHGLATTDTQYFGPGTRLTVL.

This clonotype was detected a few times. This chain joins TRBV7-9 and TRBJ2-3, with TRBD2 matching 11 bases. CDR1 is SEHNR, CDR2 FQNEAQ, per germline (reference sequence). This CDR3 has 17 amino acids. After removal of 4 bases from V and 4 bases from J, the junction contained 10 bases not matched to a gene. DNA of the CDR3: TGTGCCAGCAGCTCCGGGACTAGCGGTCCACGGGCAGATACGCAGTATTTT. Protein sequence: CASSSGTSGPRADTQYF.

As concerns this clonotype: The junction departs from the called germline gene at one end, perhaps through a read error. The chain uses TRBV20-1 and TRBJ2-7; D is undetermined. CDR3 length: 13 amino acids. Looked up from germline, CDR1 is DFQATT and CDR2 is SNEGSKA (reference sequence). CDR3 DNA: TGCAGTGCTGGAGATCCCTTCACCTACGAGCAGTACTTC. Its protein is CSAGDPFTYEQYF.

This clonotype was seen a few times. The J gene is TRBJ2-1, the V gene TRBV28, with D possibly TRBD1 on 5 matching bases. Trimming removed 5 bases from V and 4 bases from J, with 15 bases in between. The CDR3 has 15 amino acids. Looked up from germline, CDR1 is MDHEN and CDR2 is SYDVKM. The CDR3 sequence: CASSPRTRSYNEQFF. The CDR3 coding sequence is TGTGCCAGCAGTCCACGGACAAGAAGTTACAATGAGCAGTTCTTC.

Many counts were recorded for this clonotype. The chain employs TRBV3-1 and TRBJ1-1; D not resolved. CDR3 length: 14 residues. V was clipped by 0 bases and J by 4 bases, with 9 bases between them. Germline CDR1 LGHDT, CDR2 YNNKEL (reference sequence). CDR3 bases: TGTGCCAGCAGCCAAGATTACGGCGGCACTGAAGCTTTCTTT. Protein sequence: CASSQDYGGTEAFF.

In this sample, this clonotype turned up a few times. The chain couples TRBV2 to TRBJ2-5; 9 bases agree with TRBD1. Germline V gene lookup returns CDR1 SNHLY and CDR2 FYNNEI. The CDR3 runs 14 residues. The junction had 7 bases not matched to a gene; V was cut back by 6 bases and J by 5 bases. The CDR3 nucleotides read TGTGCCAGCAGATGGACAGGGGAAGGCGAGACCCAGTACTTC. Its protein is CASRWTGEGETQYF.

This clonotype was seen more than once but under ten times. The CDR3 nucleotides read TGTGCCAGCAGCTTAGTTGTCGGATACGAGCAGTACTTC. Its translation is CASSLVVGYEQYF. The chain couples TRBV7-2 to TRBJ2-7, with no clear D. Germline CDR1 is SGHTA and CDR2 is FQGNSA. V gave up 1 base and J gave up 4 bases, with 8 bases separating them. The CDR3 loop spans 13 amino acids.

This clonotype was seen at least ten times. The gene calls are TRBV18 and TRBJ2-3, with 7 bases lining up with TRBD2. The germline V gene has CDR1 KGHSH and CDR2 LQKENI. J was trimmed by 2 bases and V by 0 bases; bases with no gene match: 11. This CDR3 region has 18 residues. In DNA, the CDR3 is TGTGCCAGCTCACCACCAGAGGCCAGCGGGGCCTACACAGATACGCAGTATTTT. This encodes CASSPPEASGAYTDTQYF. The full variable domain, with the rest looked up from reference TRBV18 and TRBJ2-3, is NAGVMQNPRHLVRRRGQEARLRCSPMKGHSHVYWYRQLPEEGLKFMVYLQKENIIDESGMPKERFSAEFPKEGPSILRIQQVVRGDSAAYFCASSPPEASGAYTDTQYFGPGTRLTVL.

In this sample, this clonotype turned up many times. V and J are TRBV29-1 and TRBJ2-7; perhaps D is TRBD1 or TRBD2 (5 bases each). CDR3 length: 11 residues. Germline V gene lookup returns CDR1 SQVTM and CDR2 ANQGSEA. The ends were cut back, 5 bases at V and 9 bases at J, with 14 bases in the middle. The CDR3 DNA sequence: TGCAGCGTTATCGGTGAGGGGCCGCAGTACTTC. Translated, it gives CSVIGEGPQYF.

This clonotype was counted a few times. The rearrangement uses TRBV12-3 or TRBV12-4 and TRBJ1-1; 8 positions agree with TRBD1. This CDR3 has 16 amino acids. V was clipped by 3 bases and J by 1 base; unmatched bases: 7. The CDR3 DNA reads as TGTGCCAGCAGTTTTAGGACAGGGCCCTCGAACACTGAAGCTTTCTTT. Its translation is CASSFRTGPSNTEAFF.

In this sample, this clonotype turned up a few times. J is TRBJ2-7 and V is TRBV9; 9 nucleotides agree with TRBD2. The CDR3 is 17 residues long. The germline CDR1 and CDR2 sequences are SGDLS and YYNGEE. V gave up 0 bases and J gave up 6 bases; unmatched junction bases: 13. The CDR3 DNA is TGTGCCAGCAGCGTAGCCCCGGGACTAGCCCCGTCTCGCGAGCAGTACTTC. It encodes CASSVAPGLAPSREQYF.

The chain links TRBV7-9 to TRBJ1-4; TRBD1 is a possible D gene (5 bases). The CDR3 is made up of 17 amino acids. The V gene's germline CDR1 is SEHNR and CDR2 FQNEAQ (reference sequence). Between the trimmed V and J ends, which lost 3 bases and 1 base, there was a span of 15 bases. The chain's CDR3 is CASSLSQGGRTNEKLFF. In nucleotides, the CDR3 is TGTGCCAGCAGCTTGTCGCAGGGAGGGAGAACTAATGAAAAACTGTTTTTT.

In its sample, this clonotype was seen a few times. The genes are TRBV29-1 and TRBJ2-1; D gene ambiguous. This CDR3 spans 14 amino acids. Trimming took off 4 bases at V and 5 bases at J, with 15 bases between the two ends. Germline CDR1 SQVTM, CDR2 ANQGSEA. CDR3 region: CSVVGPGLHNEQFF. The DNA for the CDR3 is TGCAGCGTTGTAGGCCCCGGCCTCCACAATGAGCAGTTCTTC.